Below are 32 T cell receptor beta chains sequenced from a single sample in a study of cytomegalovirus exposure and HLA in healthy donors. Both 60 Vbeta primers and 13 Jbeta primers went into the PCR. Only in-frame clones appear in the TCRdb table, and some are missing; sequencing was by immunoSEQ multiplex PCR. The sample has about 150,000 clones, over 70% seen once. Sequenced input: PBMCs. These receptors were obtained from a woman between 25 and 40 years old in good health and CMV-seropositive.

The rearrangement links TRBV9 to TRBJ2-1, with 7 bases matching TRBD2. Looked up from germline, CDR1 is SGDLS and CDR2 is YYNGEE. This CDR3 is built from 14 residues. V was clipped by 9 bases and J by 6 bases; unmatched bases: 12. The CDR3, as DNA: TGTGCCACGCTCTCTGGCGGGGGATTCAATGAGCAGTTCTTC. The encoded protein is CATLSGGGFNEQFF.

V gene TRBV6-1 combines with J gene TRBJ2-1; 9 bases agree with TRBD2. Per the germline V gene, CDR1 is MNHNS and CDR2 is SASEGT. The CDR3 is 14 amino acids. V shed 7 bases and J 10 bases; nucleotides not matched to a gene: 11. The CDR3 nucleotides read TGTGCCAGCACCCCTTCGGGACTAGCATCCGAGCAGTTCTTC. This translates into CASTPSGLASEQFF.

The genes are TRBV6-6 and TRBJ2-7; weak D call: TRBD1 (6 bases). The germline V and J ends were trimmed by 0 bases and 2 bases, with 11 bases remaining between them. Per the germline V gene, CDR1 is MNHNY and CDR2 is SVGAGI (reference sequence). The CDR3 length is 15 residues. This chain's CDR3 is CASSYSVPGAYEQYF. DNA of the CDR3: TGTGCCAGCAGTTACTCGGTACCAGGGGCCTACGAGCAGTACTTC.

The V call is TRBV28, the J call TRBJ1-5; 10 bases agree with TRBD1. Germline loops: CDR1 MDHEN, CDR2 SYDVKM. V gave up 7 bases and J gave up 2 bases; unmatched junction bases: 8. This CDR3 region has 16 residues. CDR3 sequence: CASTRVGTGGNQPQHF. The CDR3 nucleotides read TGTGCCAGCACCCGGGTCGGGACAGGGGGCAATCAGCCCCAGCATTTT.

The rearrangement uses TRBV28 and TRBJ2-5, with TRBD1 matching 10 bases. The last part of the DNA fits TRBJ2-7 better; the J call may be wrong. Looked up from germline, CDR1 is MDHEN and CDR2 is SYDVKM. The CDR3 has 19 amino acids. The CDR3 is CASSLFGAGTGEDSYEQYF. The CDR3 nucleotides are TGTGCCAGCAGTTTATTCGGTGCTGGGACAGGGGAAGATTCTTACGAGCAGTACTTC.

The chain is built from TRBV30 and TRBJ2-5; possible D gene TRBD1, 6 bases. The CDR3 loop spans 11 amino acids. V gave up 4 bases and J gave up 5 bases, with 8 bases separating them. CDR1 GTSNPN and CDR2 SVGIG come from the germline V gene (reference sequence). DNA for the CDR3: TGTGCCTGGAACAGGGCGGAGACCCAGTACTTC. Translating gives CAWNRAETQYF.

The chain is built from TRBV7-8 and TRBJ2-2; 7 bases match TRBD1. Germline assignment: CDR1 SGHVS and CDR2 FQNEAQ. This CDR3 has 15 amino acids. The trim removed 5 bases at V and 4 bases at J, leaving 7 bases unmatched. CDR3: CASSNNRGTTGELFF. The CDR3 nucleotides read TGTGCCAGCAGCAACAACAGGGGAACCACCGGGGAGCTGTTTTTT. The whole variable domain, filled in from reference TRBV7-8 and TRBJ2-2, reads GAGVSQSPRYKVAKRGQDVALRCDPISGHVSLFWYQQALGQGPEFLTYFQNEAQLDKSGLPSDRFFAERPEGSVSTLKIQRTQQEDSAVYLCASSNNRGTTGELFFGEGSRLTVL.

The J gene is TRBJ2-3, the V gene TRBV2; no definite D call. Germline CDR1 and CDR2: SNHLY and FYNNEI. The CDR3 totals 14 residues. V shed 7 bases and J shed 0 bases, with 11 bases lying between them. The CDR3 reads CASNDLTSTDTQYF. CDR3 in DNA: TGTGCCAGCAATGACCTAACTAGCACAGATACGCAGTATTTT.

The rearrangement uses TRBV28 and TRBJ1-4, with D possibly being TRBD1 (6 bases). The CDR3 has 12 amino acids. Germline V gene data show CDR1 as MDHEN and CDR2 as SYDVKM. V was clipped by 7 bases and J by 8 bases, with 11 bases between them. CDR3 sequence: CASKGDGEKLFF. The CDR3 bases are TGTGCCAGCAAGGGGGATGGAGAAAAACTGTTTTTT.

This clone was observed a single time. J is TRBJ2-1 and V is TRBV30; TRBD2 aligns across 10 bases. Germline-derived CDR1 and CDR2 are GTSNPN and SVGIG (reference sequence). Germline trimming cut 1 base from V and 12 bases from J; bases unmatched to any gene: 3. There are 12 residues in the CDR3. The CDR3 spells CAWSDTSGMQFF. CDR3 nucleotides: TGTGCCTGGAGTGATACTAGCGGGATGCAGTTCTTC.

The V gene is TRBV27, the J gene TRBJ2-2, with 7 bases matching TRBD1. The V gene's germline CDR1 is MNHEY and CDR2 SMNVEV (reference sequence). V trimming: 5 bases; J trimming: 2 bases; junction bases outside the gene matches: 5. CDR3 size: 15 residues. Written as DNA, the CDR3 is TGTGCCAGCAGTACCACAGGGGTCAACACCGGGGAGCTGTTTTTT. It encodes CASSTTGVNTGELFF.

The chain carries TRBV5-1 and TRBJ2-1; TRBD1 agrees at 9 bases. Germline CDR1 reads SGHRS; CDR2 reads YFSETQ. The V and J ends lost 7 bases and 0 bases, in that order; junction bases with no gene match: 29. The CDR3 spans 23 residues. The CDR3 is CASFPPGQGLETLALSSYNEQFF. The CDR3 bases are TGCGCCAGCTTTCCACCGGGACAGGGCCTCGAGACCCTAGCGCTCAGCTCCTACAATGAGCAGTTCTTC.

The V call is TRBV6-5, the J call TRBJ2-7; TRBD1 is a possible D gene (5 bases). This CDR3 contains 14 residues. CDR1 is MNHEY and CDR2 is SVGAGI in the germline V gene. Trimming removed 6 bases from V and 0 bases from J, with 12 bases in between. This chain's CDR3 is CASRLDRNSYEQYF. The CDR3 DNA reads TGTGCCAGCAGACTTGACAGAAACTCCTACGAGCAGTACTTC.

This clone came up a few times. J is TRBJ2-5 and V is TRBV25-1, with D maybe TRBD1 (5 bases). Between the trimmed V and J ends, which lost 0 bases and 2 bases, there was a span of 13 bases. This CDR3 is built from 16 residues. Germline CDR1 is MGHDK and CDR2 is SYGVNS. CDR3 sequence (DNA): TGTGCCAGCAGTGAATATGCAGGGCGGCGGCAAGAGACCCAGTACTTC. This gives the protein CASSEYAGRRQETQYF.

For the CDR3, the DNA is TGTGCCAGCAGCCCTACCGGTACCACAGATACGCAGTATTTT. Translated: CASSPTGTTDTQYF. J is TRBJ2-3 and V is TRBV14; no definite D call. The V end was cut by 4 bases, the J end by 2 bases, with 10 bases between. The CDR3 is 14 amino acids. The germline V gene encodes CDR1 SGHDN and CDR2 FVKESK.

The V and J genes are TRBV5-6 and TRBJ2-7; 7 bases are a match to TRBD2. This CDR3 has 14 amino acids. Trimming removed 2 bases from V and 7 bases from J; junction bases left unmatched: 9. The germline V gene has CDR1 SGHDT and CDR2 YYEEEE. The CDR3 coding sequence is TGTGCCAGCAGCTTCGTCGCGGGAGTCGGGGAGCAGTACTTC. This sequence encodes CASSFVAGVGEQYF.

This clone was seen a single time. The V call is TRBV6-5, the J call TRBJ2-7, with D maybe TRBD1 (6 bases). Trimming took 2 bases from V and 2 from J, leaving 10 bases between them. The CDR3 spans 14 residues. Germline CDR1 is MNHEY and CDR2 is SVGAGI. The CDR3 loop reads CASSYPDRPYEQYF. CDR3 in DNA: TGTGCCAGCAGTTACCCCGACAGGCCCTACGAGCAGTACTTC.

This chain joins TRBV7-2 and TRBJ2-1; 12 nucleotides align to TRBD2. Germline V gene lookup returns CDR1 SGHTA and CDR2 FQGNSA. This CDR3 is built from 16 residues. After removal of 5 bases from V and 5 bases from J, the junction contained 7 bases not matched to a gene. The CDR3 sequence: CASSQSTSGSHNEQFF. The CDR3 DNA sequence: TGTGCCAGCAGCCAGTCGACTAGCGGGAGCCACAATGAGCAGTTCTTC.

CDR3 region: CASSLGGSVYEQYF. For the CDR3, the DNA is TGTGCCAGCAGCTTGGGCGGGAGTGTCTACGAGCAGTACTTC. The V and J genes are TRBV5-4 and TRBJ2-7, with TRBD2 matching over 7 bases. With V trimmed by 0 bases and J by 3 bases, 3 bases remained unmatched. CDR3 length equals 14 residues. Germline V lookup: CDR1 SGHNT, CDR2 YYREEE (reference sequence).

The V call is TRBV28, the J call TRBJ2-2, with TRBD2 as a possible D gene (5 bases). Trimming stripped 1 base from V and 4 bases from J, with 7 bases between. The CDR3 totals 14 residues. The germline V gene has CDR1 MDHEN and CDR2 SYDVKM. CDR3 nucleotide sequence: TGTGCCAGCAGTTTATCGGGGTCCACCGGGGAGCTGTTTTTT. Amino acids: CASSLSGSTGELFF.

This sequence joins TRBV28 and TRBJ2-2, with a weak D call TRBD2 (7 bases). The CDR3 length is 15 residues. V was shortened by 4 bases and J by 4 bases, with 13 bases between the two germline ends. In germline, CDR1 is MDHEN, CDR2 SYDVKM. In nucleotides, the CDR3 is TGTGCCAGCAGTTCCAGCGGGACAATCACCGGGGAGCTGTTTTTT. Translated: CASSSSGTITGELFF.

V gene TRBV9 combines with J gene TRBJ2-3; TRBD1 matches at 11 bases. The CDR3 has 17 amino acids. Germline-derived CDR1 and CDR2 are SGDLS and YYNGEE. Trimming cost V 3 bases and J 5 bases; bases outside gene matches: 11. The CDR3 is CASSGPSGQGVRDTQYF. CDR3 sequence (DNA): TGTGCCAGCAGCGGACCGTCGGGACAGGGGGTTAGAGATACGCAGTATTTT.

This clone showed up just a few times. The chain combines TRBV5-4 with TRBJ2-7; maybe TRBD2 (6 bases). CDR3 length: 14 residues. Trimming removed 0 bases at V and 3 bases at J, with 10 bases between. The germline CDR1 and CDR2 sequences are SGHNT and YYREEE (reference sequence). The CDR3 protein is CASSLGRDFYEQYF. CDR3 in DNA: TGTGCCAGCAGCTTGGGACGGGACTTCTACGAGCAGTACTTC.

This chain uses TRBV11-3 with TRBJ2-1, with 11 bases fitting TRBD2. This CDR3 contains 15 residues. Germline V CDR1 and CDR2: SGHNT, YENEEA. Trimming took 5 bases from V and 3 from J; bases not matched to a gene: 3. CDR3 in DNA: TGTGCCAGCAGCCCCGGGACTAGCGGCTACAATGAGCAGTTCTTC. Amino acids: CASSPGTSGYNEQFF.

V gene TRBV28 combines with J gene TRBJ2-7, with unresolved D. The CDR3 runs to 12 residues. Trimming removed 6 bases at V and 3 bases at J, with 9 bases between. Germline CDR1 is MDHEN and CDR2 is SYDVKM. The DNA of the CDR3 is TGTGCCAGCAGGGCACCCAACTACGAGCAGTACTTC. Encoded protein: CASRAPNYEQYF. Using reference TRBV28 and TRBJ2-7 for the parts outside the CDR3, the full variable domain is DVKVTQSSRYLVKRTGEKVFLECVQDMDHENMFWYRQDPGLGLRLIYFSYDVKMKEKGDIPEGYSVSREKKERFSLILESASTNQTSMYLCASRAPNYEQYFGPGTRLTVT.

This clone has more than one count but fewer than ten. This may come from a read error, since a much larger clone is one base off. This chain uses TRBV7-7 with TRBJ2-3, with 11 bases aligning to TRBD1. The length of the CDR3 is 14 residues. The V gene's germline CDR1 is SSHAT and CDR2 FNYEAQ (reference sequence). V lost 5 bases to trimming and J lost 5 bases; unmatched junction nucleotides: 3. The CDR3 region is CASSLGTGGDTQYF. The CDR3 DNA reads TGTGCCAGCAGCCTAGGGACAGGGGGAGATACGCAGTATTTT.

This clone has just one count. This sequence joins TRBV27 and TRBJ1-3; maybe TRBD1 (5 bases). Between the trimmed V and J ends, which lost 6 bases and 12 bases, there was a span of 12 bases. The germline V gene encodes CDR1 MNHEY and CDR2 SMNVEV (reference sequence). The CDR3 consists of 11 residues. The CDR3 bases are TGTGCCAGCAGCTTGGGGGGGGTCATATATTTT. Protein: CASSLGGVIYF.

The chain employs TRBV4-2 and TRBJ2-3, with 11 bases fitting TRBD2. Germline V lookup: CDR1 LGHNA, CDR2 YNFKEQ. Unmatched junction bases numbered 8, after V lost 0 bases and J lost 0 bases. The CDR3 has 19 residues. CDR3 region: CASSQDLATSGISTDTQYF. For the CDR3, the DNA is TGTGCCAGCAGCCAAGATCTGGCGACTAGCGGGATTAGCACAGATACGCAGTATTTT.

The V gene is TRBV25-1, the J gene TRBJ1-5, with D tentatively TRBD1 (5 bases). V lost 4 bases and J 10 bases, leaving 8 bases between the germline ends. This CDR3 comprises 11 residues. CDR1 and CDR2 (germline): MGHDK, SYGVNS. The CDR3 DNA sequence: TGTGCCAGCAGTGGGGGGGGTCCCCAGCATTTT. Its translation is CASSGGGPQHF.

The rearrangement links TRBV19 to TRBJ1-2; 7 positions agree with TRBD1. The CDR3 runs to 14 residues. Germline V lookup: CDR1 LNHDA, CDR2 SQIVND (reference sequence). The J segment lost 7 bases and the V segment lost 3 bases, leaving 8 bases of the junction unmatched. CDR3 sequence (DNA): TGTGCCAGTAGTATCCCTGACAGGGCCCTTGGCTACACCTTC. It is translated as CASSIPDRALGYTF.

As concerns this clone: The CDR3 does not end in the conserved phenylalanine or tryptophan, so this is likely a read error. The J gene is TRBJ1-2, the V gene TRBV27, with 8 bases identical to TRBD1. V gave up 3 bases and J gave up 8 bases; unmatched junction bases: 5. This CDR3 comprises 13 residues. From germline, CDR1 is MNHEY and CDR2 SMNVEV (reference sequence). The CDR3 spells CASSLDRVKGYTL. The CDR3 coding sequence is TGTGCCAGCAGTTTGGACAGGGTGAAAGGCTACACCCTC.

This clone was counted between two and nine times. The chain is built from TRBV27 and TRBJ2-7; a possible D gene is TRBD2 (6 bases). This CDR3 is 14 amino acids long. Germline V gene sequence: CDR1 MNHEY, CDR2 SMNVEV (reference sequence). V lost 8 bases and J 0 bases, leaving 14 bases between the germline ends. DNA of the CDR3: TGTGCCAGCGACCAGGCGGGAAGCTCCTACGAGCAGTACTTC. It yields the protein CASDQAGSSYEQYF.